Shown below are 14 T cell receptor beta chains from a single sample sequenced in a study of blood T cell repertoires in COVID-19 (dated by TCRdb to 2020 to 2022). The library came from the immunoSEQ multiplex PCR assay. TCRdb stores this immuneACCESS table with in-frame sequences only. Part of the clones is absent; in the studies checked, under half of the shortfall reflects unresolved V genes, and no reason is known for the rest. The sample contains about 200,000 clones, 86% of them found a single time. Jointly, the top ten make up around 24% of the sample. The sample taken for sequencing was PBMCs or T cells enriched from blood (not recorded which). These receptors were collected from a woman aged 40 to 50 in a cohort exposed to, infected with or recovered from COVID-19 (not recorded which).

The chain couples TRBV11-2 to TRBJ2-3; D may be TRBD2 (6 bases). V dropped 1 base and J dropped 2 bases, with 10 bases sitting between them. Germline CDR1 and CDR2: SGHAT and FQNNGV. This CDR3 has 15 amino acids. CDR3 DNA: TGTGCCAGCAGCTTAGCGGGGGTCCACACAGATACGCAGTATTTT. The encoded protein is CASSLAGVHTDTQYF.

The chain has TRBV7-8 and TRBJ2-6, with 9 bases fitting TRBD1. The J segment lost 2 bases and the V segment lost 0 bases, leaving 5 bases of the junction unmatched. The CDR3 consists of 18 residues. Germline V gene lookup returns CDR1 SGHVS and CDR2 FQNEAQ. CDR3 DNA: TGTGCCAGCAGCTTAGCTCGGACAGGGGAAACTGGGGCCAACGTCCTGACTTTC. Protein product: CASSLARTGETGANVLTF.

This clone showed up just once. The rearrangement joins TRBV21-1 to TRBJ1-1; the table names TRBD1, a call not compared with the DNA. TRBV21-1 is a pseudogene. CDR3 size: 21 residues. Here the CDR3 reads CASSNFDLWSGTGLMNTEAFF. CDR3 in DNA: TGTGCCAGCAGCAACTTCGATCTTTGGAGCGGGACAGGGCTAATGAACACTGAAGCTTTCTTT.

V and J are TRBV19 and TRBJ1-5; 7 bases align to TRBD1. The length of the CDR3 is 14 residues. Germline CDR1 is LNHDA and CDR2 is SQIVND (reference sequence). V lost 6 bases, J lost 9 bases, and 11 bases stayed unmatched. The CDR3 sequence: CASRSGQSLGPQHF. The CDR3 DNA follows: TGTGCCAGTAGATCGGGACAGTCCCTAGGGCCCCAGCATTTT.

CDR3 sequence reads: CASSQSIQGTGELFF. The CDR3 nucleotides read TGTGCCAGCAGCCAGTCCATACAGGGTACCGGGGAGCTGTTTTTT. The chain combines TRBV4-2 with TRBJ2-2; the D gene is possibly TRBD1 (6 bases). V gave up 3 bases and J gave up 5 bases, with 13 bases separating them. This CDR3 has 15 residues. Germline V gives CDR1 LGHNA, CDR2 YNFKEQ.

The chain carries TRBV6-2 or TRBV6-3 and TRBJ2-1; 10 nucleotides match TRBD2. The CDR3 is made up of 15 amino acids. Germline V gene sequence: CDR1 MNHEY, CDR2 SVGEGT. Unmatched junction bases numbered 6, after V lost 6 bases and J lost 4 bases. CDR3 sequence (DNA): TGTGCCAGCAGCACTAGCGGGGTGGCTTACAATGAGCAGTTCTTC. Encoded protein: CASSTSGVAYNEQFF.

The chain joins TRBV5-5 to TRBJ1-1; 8 bases map to TRBD1. Germline V gene data show CDR1 as SGHKS and CDR2 as YYEKEE (reference sequence). CDR3 length: 16 residues. V was pared by 1 base and J by 1 base, with 6 bases of the junction left unmatched. The CDR3 DNA reads TGTGCCAGCAGCTTGTACCGGACAGGGAAGAACACTGAAGCTTTCTTT. Amino acid sequence: CASSLYRTGKNTEAFF. The variable domain in full, with the rest retrieved from reference TRBV5-5 and TRBJ1-1, is DAGVTQSPTHLIKTRGQQVTLRCSPISGHKSVSWYQQVLGQGPQFIFQYYEKEERGRGNFPDRFSARQFPNYSSELNVNALLLGDSALYLCASSLYRTGKNTEAFFGQGTRLTVV.

The chain is built from TRBV2 and TRBJ2-3; 9 bases agree with TRBD2. The CDR3 covers 15 residues. V was clipped by 1 base and J by 3 bases; unmatched bases: 2. CDR1 and CDR2 from the germline V gene are SNHLY and FYNNEI. In DNA, the CDR3 is TGTGCCAGCAGTGAAGGGCGGGAGGGGACAGATACGCAGTATTTT. Its protein product is CASSEGREGTDTQYF.

In this sample, this clone turned up once. The genes are TRBV28 and TRBJ2-7, with D unclear. CDR1 is MDHEN, CDR2 SYDVKM, per germline. CDR3 size: 12 residues. The germline V and J ends were trimmed by 5 bases and 0 bases, with 5 bases remaining between them. The CDR3 nucleotides read TGTGCCAGCAGTGAGAGCTCCTACGAGCAGTACTTC. The encoded protein is CASSESSYEQYF. Together with reference TRBV28 and TRBJ2-7, the CDR3 gives the full variable domain: DVKVTQSSRYLVKRTGEKVFLECVQDMDHENMFWYRQDPGLGLRLIYFSYDVKMKEKGDIPEGYSVSREKKERFSLILESASTNQTSMYLCASSESSYEQYFGPGTRLTVT.

This clone was counted a few times. The rearrangement links TRBV9 to TRBJ1-1, with D unresolved. V was shortened by 0 bases and J by 5 bases, with 14 bases between the two germline ends. CDR1 is SGDLS and CDR2 is YYNGEE in the germline V gene. The CDR3 is 15 residues long. The CDR3 spells CASSVDTGQFTEAFF. The CDR3, as DNA: TGTGCCAGCAGCGTAGATACGGGTCAATTTACTGAAGCTTTCTTT.

This clone was seen a few times. The genes are TRBV5-1 and TRBJ1-6, with D maybe TRBD1 (6 bases). V lost 5 bases and J 6 bases, leaving 12 bases between the germline ends. The CDR3 consists of 14 residues. The V gene's germline CDR1 is SGHRS and CDR2 YFSETQ. The CDR3 DNA sequence: TGCGCCAGCAGACTGACAGGATTTAATTCACCCCTCCACTTT. Translated, it gives CASRLTGFNSPLHF.

The chain couples TRBV4-1 to TRBJ1-1; TRBD1 matches at 8 bases. The CDR3 contains 15 residues. Germline CDR1 and CDR2: MGHRA and YSYEKL. V lost 3 bases and J lost 3; bases outside the gene matches: 6. CDR3 DNA: TGCGCCAGCAGCCAGAATGGACAGGGTGACACTGAAGCTTTCTTT. Translated: CASSQNGQGDTEAFF.

This sequence joins TRBV4-1 and TRBJ2-7; 11 bases map to TRBD1. This CDR3 region has 16 residues. Germline V CDR1 and CDR2: MGHRA, YSYEKL. V shed 2 bases, J shed 3 bases, and the junction held 6 bases outside the gene matches. The CDR3 DNA follows: TGCGCCAGCAGCCAACGTGCGGGACAGGGGGTCTACGAGCAGTACTTC. Protein product: CASSQRAGQGVYEQYF.

The chain combines TRBV14 with TRBJ2-5; 8 nucleotides match TRBD2. V shed 1 base and J 2 bases; nucleotides not matched to a gene: 6. CDR3 length: 16 amino acids. Germline V gene lookup returns CDR1 SGHDN and CDR2 FVKESK. The CDR3 is CASSQARTSSQETQYF. The CDR3, as DNA: TGTGCCAGCAGCCAAGCCCGGACTAGCTCACAAGAGACCCAGTACTTC.